The 31 T cell receptor beta chains below come from one sample, sequenced in a study of blood T cell repertoires in COVID-19 (dated by TCRdb to the early 2020s). Libraries were built with the immunoSEQ multiplex PCR assay. In TCRdb, the immuneACCESS table is reduced to in-frame sequences with V and J assigned. These tables do not hold every clone; where another copy was compared, an unresolved V gene accounts for under half, and the others remain unexplained. Within this sample are roughly 68,000 clones, with 76% of them counted one time only. The ten largest clones take up approximately 15% of the sample. Sequencing used peripheral blood. These receptors originate from a man aged 55 to 70 with COVID-19, enrolled during active disease.

The chain employs TRBV29-1 and TRBJ1-1; 7 positions agree with TRBD1. J was trimmed by 3 bases and V by 4 bases; bases with no gene match: 8. This CDR3 is built from 14 residues. The germline V gene encodes CDR1 SQVTM and CDR2 ANQGSEA. CDR3 coding DNA: TGCAGCGTTGTTAGGGGGCTTGGGGACACTGAAGCTTTCTTT. Translated: CSVVRGLGDTEAFF.

V is TRBV2 and J is TRBJ2-7, with 9 bases matching TRBD1. V shed 0 bases and J 3 bases; nucleotides not matched to a gene: 0. Germline V gene sequence: CDR1 SNHLY, CDR2 FYNNEI. The CDR3 is 14 residues long. CDR3 DNA sequence: TGTGCCAGCAGTGAAGCGGGACAGGGCTACGAGCAGTACTTC. This translates into CASSEAGQGYEQYF. The full variable domain, completed using reference TRBV2 and TRBJ2-7, is EPEVTQTPSHQVTQMGQEVILRCVPISNHLYFYWYRQILGQKVEFLVSFYNNEISEKSEIFDDQFSVERPDGSNFTLKIRSTKLEDSAMYFCASSEAGQGYEQYFGPGTRLTVT.

The chain has TRBV2 and TRBJ1-4, with 9 bases matching TRBD1. Germline CDR1 SNHLY, CDR2 FYNNEI. The CDR3 is 14 residues long. V shed 8 bases, J shed 4 bases, and the junction held 5 bases outside the gene matches. CDR3 amino acids: CASRDRAYNEKLFF. CDR3 in DNA: TGTGCCAGCCGGGACAGGGCCTATAATGAAAAACTGTTTTTT.

This sequence joins TRBV9 and TRBJ1-4; a weak D match, TRBD1 (6 bases). The CDR3 consists of 14 residues. Trimming removed 3 bases at V and 8 bases at J, with 14 bases between. CDR1 is SGDLS, CDR2 YYNGEE, per germline. The CDR3 loop reads CASSGGPAREKLFF. Here the CDR3 DNA reads TGTGCCAGCAGCGGGGGGCCGGCGCGAGAAAAACTGTTTTTT.

The chain combines TRBV24-1 with TRBJ2-7; tentative D call: TRBD1 (6 bases). The CDR3 is 15 residues long. Trimming pared 4 bases from V and 2 bases from J, leaving 14 bases between. CDR1 and CDR2 (germline): KGHDR, SFDVKD. The DNA for the CDR3 is TGTGCCACCAGTGACTCCCGGACAGACCCCTACGAGCAGTACTTC. The encoded protein is CATSDSRTDPYEQYF.

The genes are TRBV5-5 and TRBJ2-5, with 7 nucleotides matching TRBD2. After removal of 4 bases from V and 5 bases from J, the junction contained 5 bases not matched to a gene. This CDR3 contains 13 residues. Per the germline V gene, CDR1 is SGHKS and CDR2 is YYEKEE (reference sequence). The DNA of the CDR3 is TGTGCCAGCAGCCCCGAGGGAGGGGAGACCCAGTACTTC. Amino acids: CASSPEGGETQYF.

The chain is built from TRBV27 and TRBJ1-5; D is possibly TRBD1 (5 bases). The CDR3 has 14 residues. V was clipped by 3 bases and J by 3 bases, with 9 bases between them. Per germline, CDR1 MNHEY and CDR2 SMNVEV (reference sequence). The CDR3 DNA sequence: TGTGCCAGCAGTTTGGGGGGAATCAATCAGCCCCAGCATTTT. Its protein is CASSLGGINQPQHF.

The chain is built from TRBV11-2 and TRBJ1-1, with D hard to call. Trimming removed 3 bases from V and 3 bases from J, with 8 bases in between. Germline-derived CDR1 and CDR2 are SGHAT and FQNNGV. This CDR3 region has 13 residues. Written as DNA, the CDR3 is TGTGCCAGCAGCTTGTACAGCCACACTGAAGCTTTCTTT. It encodes CASSLYSHTEAFF. Full variable domain (missing parts from reference TRBV11-2 and TRBJ1-1): EAGVAQSPRYKIIEKRQSVAFWCNPISGHATLYWYQQILGQGPKLLIQFQNNGVVDDSQLPKDRFSAERLKGVDSTLKIQPAKLEDSAVYLCASSLYSHTEAFFGQGTRLTVV.

The chain combines TRBV6-5 with TRBJ2-7, with a possible D match to TRBD1 (6 bases). Trimming left V 6 bases short and J 5 bases short, with 17 bases between. Germline V gene lookup returns CDR1 MNHEY and CDR2 SVGAGI. The CDR3 is 14 amino acids. CDR3 region: CASSSGVIMDEQYF. CDR3 nucleotides: TGTGCCAGCAGCTCAGGGGTAATTATGGACGAGCAGTACTTC.

The chain is built from TRBV30 and TRBJ1-2; no firm D call. Germline values: CDR1 GTSNPN, CDR2 SVGIG (reference sequence). There are 13 residues in the CDR3. The V end lost 0 bases, the J end lost 8 bases, and 13 bases lay between the germline ends. CDR3 amino acids: CAWSVEWAWGYTF. The DNA for the CDR3 is TGTGCCTGGAGTGTCGAATGGGCTTGGGGCTACACCTTC.

Here the CDR3 DNA reads TGCGCCAGCAGCCAACGGGCGGGGTCGCCAACAGTGGGGGAGCAGTACTTC. This encodes CASSQRAGSPTVGEQYF. V and J are TRBV4-1 and TRBJ2-7, with D perhaps TRBD2 (6 bases). The CDR3 spans 17 residues. V shed 2 bases and J shed 7 bases, with 24 bases lying between them. The germline gives CDR1 MGHRA, CDR2 YSYEKL.

V and J are TRBV11-2 and TRBJ2-1, with D possibly TRBD1 on 5 matching bases. The CDR3 has 13 amino acids. V was cut by 1 base and J by 5 bases, with 6 bases left in between. Germline lookup yields CDR1 SGHAT and CDR2 FQNNGV. DNA of the CDR3: TGTGCCAGCAGCTTAGGACAGAACAATGAGCAGTTCTTC. This gives the protein CASSLGQNNEQFF.

The chain uses TRBV7-2 and TRBJ2-1; D is possibly TRBD2 (5 bases). This CDR3 has 16 residues. The germline gives CDR1 SGHTA, CDR2 FQGNSA. Trimming removed 2 bases from V and 5 bases from J, with 16 bases in between. This CDR3 reads CASSLRAGLTNNEQFF. CDR3 DNA: TGTGCCAGCAGCTTAAGGGCGGGTCTAACCAACAATGAGCAGTTCTTC.

CDR3 region: CASGPLGDGTDTQYF. CDR3 DNA: TGTGCCAGCGGCCCTTTAGGGGATGGCACAGATACGCAGTATTTT. This chain joins TRBV9 and TRBJ2-3, with a possible D match to TRBD1 (5 bases). The CDR3 extends over 15 amino acids. Trimming stripped 7 bases from V and 1 base from J, with 16 bases between. Germline values: CDR1 SGDLS, CDR2 YYNGEE.

V and J are TRBV30 and TRBJ2-1, with 12 bases that match TRBD2. The CDR3 consists of 15 residues. Germline loops: CDR1 GTSNPN, CDR2 SVGIG (reference sequence). The ends lost 1 base at V and 8 bases at J; junction bases unmatched: 6. CDR3: CAWSALAGGWDEQFF. Here the CDR3 DNA reads TGTGCCTGGAGTGCACTAGCGGGAGGATGGGATGAGCAGTTCTTC.

The chain uses TRBV29-1 and TRBJ2-7, with D possibly matching TRBD1 (6 bases). From germline, CDR1 is SQVTM and CDR2 ANQGSEA. The CDR3 consists of 13 residues. V shed 7 bases and J shed 0 bases, with 13 bases lying between them. The CDR3 coding sequence is TGCAGCGCGCACAGGGATAACTCCTACGAGCAGTACTTC. Protein product: CSAHRDNSYEQYF.

This chain uses TRBV5-1 with TRBJ2-6, with D maybe TRBD2 (5 bases). V lost 2 bases, J lost 2 bases, and 14 bases lay in between. The CDR3 length is 17 residues. Germline V lookup: CDR1 SGHRS, CDR2 YFSETQ. The CDR3 region is CASSFEGVVTGANVLTF. The CDR3 nucleotides are TGCGCCAGCAGCTTCGAGGGTGTTGTAACTGGGGCCAACGTCCTGACTTTC.

This rearrangement joins TRBV9 to TRBJ2-1; D is possibly TRBD1 (5 bases). The V gene lost 0 bases and the J gene lost 8 bases, with 15 bases spanning the gap. Germline-derived CDR1 and CDR2 are SGDLS and YYNGEE. The CDR3 loop spans 15 amino acids. The CDR3 loop is CASSVAPRLGDEQFF. The CDR3 DNA reads TGTGCCAGCAGCGTAGCTCCCCGCCTAGGGGATGAGCAGTTCTTC.

J is TRBJ1-2 and V is TRBV11-2; 7 bases are shared with TRBD1. This CDR3 spans 13 amino acids. With 5 bases clipped from V and 7 bases from J, the junction kept 7 bases outside the gene matches. Germline V gives CDR1 SGHAT, CDR2 FQNNGV. The CDR3 nucleotides are TGTGCCAGCAGCCTGCCTCGACAGGGTGGCTACACCTTC. This gives the protein CASSLPRQGGYTF. Complete variable domain (other parts from reference TRBV11-2 and TRBJ1-2): EAGVAQSPRYKIIEKRQSVAFWCNPISGHATLYWYQQILGQGPKLLIQFQNNGVVDDSQLPKDRFSAERLKGVDSTLKIQPAKLEDSAVYLCASSLPRQGGYTFGSGTRLTVV.

The V gene is TRBV21-1, the J gene TRBJ1-5; the D call TRBD1 from the table was never checked on the DNA. TRBV21-1 is given as a pseudogene. The length of the CDR3 is 16 residues. Here the CDR3 reads CASSKGGQDGNQPQHF. The CDR3 DNA reads TGTGCCAGCAGCAAAGGAGGACAGGATGGCAATCAGCCCCAGCATTTT.

This clone was seen a handful of times. V usage is TRBV7-9 and J usage is TRBJ2-7; D is uncertain. The CDR3 has 15 amino acids. The germline V gene has CDR1 SEHNR and CDR2 FQNEAQ (reference sequence). V was cut by 3 bases and J by 3 bases, with 15 bases left in between. In DNA, the CDR3 is TGTGCCAGCAGCTTGACAACCTCATCCTTCTACGAGCAGTACTTC. Amino acid sequence: CASSLTTSSFYEQYF.

The V call is TRBV27, the J call TRBJ2-7; 7 positions agree with TRBD1. The CDR3 is made up of 17 amino acids. J lost 2 bases, V lost 4 bases, and 14 bases had no gene match. Per germline, CDR1 MNHEY and CDR2 SMNVEV (reference sequence). The CDR3 sequence: CASSSGQVHPRPYEQYF. CDR3 DNA: TGTGCCAGCAGTTCCGGACAGGTCCATCCCCGCCCCTACGAGCAGTACTTC.

The V call is TRBV19, the J call TRBJ2-7; 9 nucleotides agree with TRBD1. The CDR3 has 15 amino acids. Germline CDR1 reads LNHDA; CDR2 reads SQIVND (reference sequence). V was clipped by 4 bases and J by 4 bases; unmatched bases: 8. CDR3 nucleotides: TGTGCCAGTAGTAAACTCCCGGGACAGGGTTACGAGCAGTACTTC. Translation: CASSKLPGQGYEQYF.

The V gene is TRBV9, the J gene TRBJ2-1; 9 nucleotides agree with TRBD2. CDR1 and CDR2 (germline): SGDLS, YYNGEE. The CDR3 has 15 amino acids. The junction had 1 base not matched to a gene; V was cut back by 3 bases and J by 0 bases. The CDR3 nucleotides are TGTGCCAGCAGCGGCGGGGGGGCCTCCTACAATGAGCAGTTCTTC. Encoded protein: CASSGGGASYNEQFF.

This chain joins TRBV21-1 and TRBJ1-1; the table's TRBD1 call for D was not verified on the DNA. TRBV21-1 is labeled a pseudogene. This CDR3 region has 15 residues. CDR3 DNA sequence: TGTGCCAGCAGCAAATTACTCACAGAGAACACTGAAGCTTTCTTT. Translation: CASSKLLTENTEAFF.

The chain carries TRBV2 and TRBJ2-6, with a tentative D call TRBD1 (5 bases). Trimming removed 6 bases at V and 2 bases at J, with 14 bases between. Germline V CDR1 and CDR2: SNHLY, FYNNEI. The CDR3 extends over 16 amino acids. CDR3: CASSPRVSAGANVLTF. CDR3 nucleotide sequence: TGTGCCAGCAGCCCCAGGGTGAGTGCTGGGGCCAACGTCCTGACTTTC.

This clone showed up just once. The rearrangement joins TRBV18 to TRBJ2-5; perhaps TRBD2 as D (5 bases). The CDR3 loop spans 13 amino acids. Per the germline V gene, CDR1 is KGHSH and CDR2 is LQKENI. The V end was cut by 6 bases, the J end by 1 base, with 9 bases between. The CDR3 is CASSPGIQETQYF. The CDR3, as DNA: TGTGCCAGCTCTCCCGGGATCCAAGAGACCCAGTACTTC.

V and J are TRBV21-1 and TRBJ2-3; the table's D call TRBD2 went unverified against the DNA. TRBV21-1 has pseudogene status. The CDR3 covers 17 residues. CDR3 coding DNA: TGTGCCAGCAGCACCATATTCATACTAGGAGGCACAGATACGCAGTATTTT. Translating it yields CASSTIFILGGTDTQYF.

Ten or more counts support this clone. This chain uses TRBV5-1 with TRBJ2-7; 13 bases are shared with TRBD2. This CDR3 is 15 amino acids long. V trimming: 7 bases; J trimming: 6 bases; junction bases outside the gene matches: 10. CDR1 is SGHRS, CDR2 YFSETQ, per germline. The CDR3 protein is CASHFTSGGAGEQYF. DNA for the CDR3: TGCGCCAGCCATTTTACTAGCGGGGGGGCCGGCGAGCAGTACTTC.

This chain uses TRBV19 with TRBJ1-4; D is unresolved. With 7 bases removed from V and 0 bases from J, the gap between germline ends came to 9 bases. Per the germline V gene, CDR1 is LNHDA and CDR2 is SQIVND (reference sequence). This CDR3 comprises 14 residues. The CDR3 sequence is CASNPGATNEKLFF. Here the CDR3 DNA reads TGTGCCAGTAATCCAGGTGCAACTAATGAAAAACTGTTTTTT.

This clone occurred once. The junction differs from germline at one of its ends, possibly a read error. The CDR3 reads CATSSGRANTGELFF. The DNA of the CDR3 is TGTGCCACCAGTAGCGGGAGGGCTAACACCGGGGAGCTGTTTTTT. V gene TRBV10-3 combines with J gene TRBJ2-2, with TRBD2 matching 11 bases. CDR3 size: 15 residues. Germline V gene lookup returns CDR1 ENHRY and CDR2 SYGVKD.